Sequencing of this TCR beta chain was carried out in a study of shared clonotypes between healthy human individuals. Points from the study as a whole: Roughly 5% was the fraction of naive CD4 clonotypes found shared across several donors. Against clonotypes common to all four donors, non-shared ones had lower generation probabilities.

The germline V gene has CDR1 LGHNA and CDR2 YSLEER. The CDR3 contains 14 residues. The V and J ends lost 1 base and 6 bases respectively, with 12 bases between them. Comment on this clone: Its antigen is unknown.

The assay was carried out at the deep level. The material for each subset, its genomic DNA, was split evenly across several immunoSEQ plates. Data came from immunoSEQ multiplex PCR; TCRdb stores just in-frame clones and leaves some out. The table records under 2,500,000 clones, under 97% of them present only once. V is TRBV4-3 and J is TRBJ2-5; D may be TRBD1 (7 bases). The source material was naive CD4+ T cells sorted from blood. Subset here: CD45RA+ positively selected. This sequence was found in a man younger than 35 in good health. The CDR3 coding sequence is TGCGCCAGCAGCCAAGGGAGGGACAGTAAGACCCAGTACTTC. Amino acids: CASSQGRDSKTQYF.